The 10 T cell receptor beta chains in this list originate from one sample, sequenced in a study of post-analysis software for immune sequencing data. Built from TCR beta cDNA, the libraries had unique molecular identifiers in them. TCRdb used MiXCR to reprocess the PCR reads, holding one entry per CDR3 protein. The repertoire has fewer than 700,000 distinct CDR3 sequences, about 44% of them found once; the top ten carry around 1.7%. For these TCRs, the target antigens are not known. Study-wide results and caveats: Relative to controls, patients had several TRBV segments at higher frequency, with TRBV5-6, TRBV5-1 and TRBV20-1 among these.

What was sequenced was blood. The receptors originated from a girl aged 10 to 17 with multiple sclerosis.

This clonotype turned up a few times. The chain links TRBV29-1 to TRBJ1-1; D not resolved. The CDR3 spans 12 residues. Germline CDR1 SQVTM, CDR2 ANQGSEA. V gave up 1 base and J gave up 11 bases, with 14 bases separating them. Here the CDR3 reads CSVEATALRAFF. Here the CDR3 DNA reads TGCAGCGTTGAAGCCACGGCCCTACGGGCTTTCTTT.

The chain combines TRBV6-5 with TRBJ2-1; 9 bases agree with TRBD1. The CDR3 runs 16 residues. The V gene's germline CDR1 is MNHEY and CDR2 SVGAGI. V dropped 2 bases and J dropped 1; count of bases not matched to a gene: 3. The CDR3 region is CASSYGGTGSYNEQFF. CDR3 nucleotide sequence: TGTGCCAGCAGTTACGGGGGGACAGGGTCCTACAATGAGCAGTTCTTC.

This clonotype was counted only a few times. This chain connects TRBV4-2 to TRBJ2-3; possible D gene TRBD2, 5 bases. V lost 0 bases and J 10 bases, leaving 8 bases between the germline ends. Per germline, CDR1 LGHNA and CDR2 YNFKEQ. This CDR3 region has 12 residues. CDR3 DNA sequence: TGTGCCAGCAGCCAAGACGGGATACCGCAGTATTTT. Translation gives CASSQDGIPQYF.

The chain combines TRBV2 with TRBJ2-4, with D unclear. From germline, CDR1 is SNHLY and CDR2 FYNNEI. Deletions cut 2 bases from V and 13 bases from J, with 9 bases between. The CDR3 loop spans 11 amino acids. CDR3 in DNA: TGTGCCAGCAGTGAATGGGCACCGCAGTACTTC. Its protein product is CASSEWAPQYF.

V and J are TRBV7-2 and TRBJ2-3, with 15 bases lining up with TRBD2. This CDR3 is 16 amino acids long. Germline V gene sequence: CDR1 SGHTA, CDR2 FQGNSA. Unmatched junction bases numbered 6, after V lost 5 bases and J lost 6 bases. CDR3 DNA: TGTGCCAGCAGCCAAGGACTAGCGGGAGGGTCCGATACGCAGTATTTT. Translating gives CASSQGLAGGSDTQYF. The complete variable domain, with remaining parts taken from reference TRBV7-2 and TRBJ2-3, reads GAGVSQSPSNKVTEKGKDVELRCDPISGHTALYWYRQSLGQGLEFLIYFQGNSAPDKSGLPSDRFSAERTGGSVSTLTIQRTQQEDSAVYLCASSQGLAGGSDTQYFGPGTRLTVL.

V gene TRBV12-3 or TRBV12-4 combines with J gene TRBJ2-5; 8 bases are a match to TRBD2. The DNA matches TRBJ2-7 better at its end, which makes the J call doubtful. The CDR3 loop spans 13 amino acids. Written as DNA, the CDR3 is TGTGCCAGCAGTTCAAGCGGGAGCCACGAGCAGTACTTC. This sequence encodes CASSSSGSHEQYF.

This clonotype came up a few times. The chain recombines TRBV15 with TRBJ1-5, with 8 bases lining up with TRBD1. J was trimmed by 6 bases and V by 1 base; bases with no gene match: 11. Germline-derived CDR1 and CDR2 are LNHNV and YYDKDF (reference sequence). The CDR3 has 17 amino acids. CDR3 sequence (DNA): TGTGCCACCAGCAGAGGCTCAGGGGGCTACGGTGGTCAGCCCCAGCATTTT. Amino acids: CATSRGSGGYGGQPQHF.

This clonotype was seen only a few times. The gene calls are TRBV29-1 and TRBJ1-2; the D gene is possibly TRBD1 (5 bases). Germline CDR1 SQVTM, CDR2 ANQGSEA. The ends were cut back, 4 bases at V and 2 bases at J, with 14 bases in the middle. There are 14 residues in the CDR3. The CDR3 here is CSVVKRQTNYGYTF. For the CDR3, the DNA is TGCAGCGTTGTGAAACGACAGACAAACTATGGCTACACCTTC.

The J gene is TRBJ2-1, the V gene TRBV6-5, with 7 bases matching TRBD1. CDR1 is MNHEY, CDR2 SVGAGI, per germline. The CDR3 is made up of 17 amino acids. Trimming at V came to 2 bases and at J to 5 bases, leaving 12 bases not matched to a gene. The CDR3: CASSYDPGTVVNNEQFF. DNA of the CDR3: TGTGCCAGCAGTTACGACCCTGGGACAGTAGTAAACAATGAGCAGTTCTTC.

V gene TRBV10-3 combines with J gene TRBJ1-2; possibly TRBD1 for D (5 bases). Deletions cut 0 bases from V and 2 bases from J, with 13 bases between. The CDR3 loop spans 16 amino acids. CDR1 and CDR2 from the germline V gene are ENHRY and SYGVKD. CDR3 in amino acids: CAISESRTNINYGYTF. CDR3 DNA: TGTGCCATCAGTGAGTCCAGGACAAATATCAACTATGGCTACACCTTC.